This TCR beta chain derives from a study of blood T cell repertoires in COVID-19. Study-wide context: Researchers got acute and convalescent COVID-19 samples from the United States, Italy and Spain.

Generated by immunoSEQ multiplex PCR, the TCRdb table keeps only in-frame clones and is missing some. This sample has about 130,000 clones, with more than 75% found just once. CDR1 is SGHRS, CDR2 YFSETQ, per germline. Trimming removed 5 bases from V and 8 bases from J; junction bases left unmatched: 10. This CDR3 is 16 amino acids long. This sequence originates from a woman aged 45-65 years who had recovered from COVID-19. Input material: peripheral blood. This chain connects TRBV5-1 to TRBJ1-4; TRBD1 aligns across 12 bases. CDR3 in DNA: TGCGCCAGCAGTTCTGGGGGGACAGGGGGCCCAGAAAAACTGTTTTTT. Amino acids: CASSSGGTGGPEKLFF.